This T cell receptor (beta chain) was obtained from a study of T cell responses to AZD1222 COVID-19 vaccine. General study points: Most donors were white British, females outnumbered males, and clonal diversity was possibly underestimated. A rise in Spike-specific TCR breadth and depth followed two AZD1222 doses.

Second-dose groups at about 4 or about 12 weeks were pooled. The length of the CDR3 is 16 residues. CDR1 is SGHNT, CDR2 YYREEE, per germline (reference sequence). V was pared by 3 bases and J by 2 bases, with 3 bases of the junction left unmatched. Clones were sequenced by immunoSEQ multiplex PCR, and TCRdb holds only the in-frame ones, with some missing. The table has around 270,000 clones, approximately 94% seen once. As regards this clone: Its antigen is currently unknown.

The source was peripheral blood, collected 28 days after the second AZD1222 dose. This receptor was taken from an adult who received the AZD1222 COVID-19 vaccine. This sequence joins TRBV5-4 and TRBJ2-2; TRBD2 agrees at 11 bases. CDR3 in amino acids: CASSWTSGFNTGELFF. CDR3 bases: TGTGCCAGCAGCTGGACTAGCGGGTTTAACACCGGGGAGCTGTTTTTT.